This T cell receptor (beta chain) was captured by sequencing in a study of shared clonotypes between healthy human individuals. Across the whole study: The study drew on a couple of women and a few men aged 18 to 49 as donors. Each donor's CD8 memory used one plate, CD8 naive two, each CD4 subset three.

With respect to this clone: The same CDR3 arises from other DNA sequences in this sample as well.

CDR1 SGHRS and CDR2 YFSETQ come from the germline V gene. CDR3 size: 15 residues. J was trimmed by 1 base and V by 2 bases; bases with no gene match: 2. Clones were read by immunoSEQ multiplex PCR, and TCRdb kept only the in-frame ones, dropping some. The sample records roughly 2 million clones, 85% to 95% being singletons. The J gene is TRBJ2-2, the V gene TRBV5-1; 7 bases are shared with TRBD1. The sample taken for sequencing was naive CD4+ T cells sorted from blood. The sample's subset: CD45RA+ positively selected. This sequence originates from a man aged 18 to 35 in good health. The CDR3 region has the DNA TGCGCCAGCAGCTTTTCAGGGGGGAACACCGGGGAGCTGTTTTTT. Protein sequence: CASSFSGGNTGELFF.